The text below deals with one T cell receptor (beta chain). Its antigen remains unknown. This sample is drawn from a study of T cell responses to AZD1222 COVID-19 vaccine. Broader study findings: Clonal diversity was possibly underestimated, and white British individuals and females predominated among donors.

The protocol was immunoSEQ multiplex PCR, while the TCRdb copy is restricted to in-frame clones and leaves out a portion. The table for this sample gives about 140,000 clones. The sequenced sample was peripheral blood. This clonotype was sampled from an adult in good health.

CDR3 sequence: CASTTGTGGSGELFF. CDR3 in DNA: TGTGCCAGTACAACCGGGACAGGGGGCTCGGGGGAGCTGTTTTTT. The chain combines TRBV19 with TRBJ2-2, with 12 bases lining up with TRBD1. Germline CDR1 LNHDA, CDR2 SQIVND (reference sequence). The length of the CDR3 is 15 residues. The V and J ends lost 7 bases and 8 bases, in that order; junction bases with no gene match: 8.